Here is one TCR beta chain with its context. CDR3 size: 13 residues. The germline V gene encodes CDR1 LGHDT and CDR2 YNNKEL (reference sequence). V shed 5 bases and J shed 5 bases, with 9 bases lying between them. The entry originates in a study of blood T cell repertoires in COVID-19. The wider study: Acute and convalescent COVID-19 specimens originated in the United States, Italy and Spain. Sample material is recorded as cDNA or gDNA derived from T cells, B-cell-depleted T cells, or PBMCs.

Per the authors' pipeline: By means of reference gene primer amplification, nucleated cell counts were estimated. Generated by immunoSEQ multiplex PCR, the TCRdb table keeps only in-frame clones and is missing some. That table is the source of V, J and clone size, and D and trimming were worked out from the DNA. The repertoire includes approximately 160,000 clones, 93% of them detected once, and less than 2% sits in the top ten. Patients at the Seattle site were enrolled during active infection and followed longitudinally. This rearrangement joins TRBV3-1 (or the pseudogene TRBV3-2) to TRBJ2-2; D perhaps matches TRBD2 (5 bases). The receptor comes from a woman aged 55-70 years with COVID-19, enrolled during active disease. The source material was peripheral blood. CDR3 region: CASSNGVTGELFF. The CDR3 region has the DNA TGTGCCAGCAGCAACGGGGTGACCGGGGAGCTGTTTTTT.